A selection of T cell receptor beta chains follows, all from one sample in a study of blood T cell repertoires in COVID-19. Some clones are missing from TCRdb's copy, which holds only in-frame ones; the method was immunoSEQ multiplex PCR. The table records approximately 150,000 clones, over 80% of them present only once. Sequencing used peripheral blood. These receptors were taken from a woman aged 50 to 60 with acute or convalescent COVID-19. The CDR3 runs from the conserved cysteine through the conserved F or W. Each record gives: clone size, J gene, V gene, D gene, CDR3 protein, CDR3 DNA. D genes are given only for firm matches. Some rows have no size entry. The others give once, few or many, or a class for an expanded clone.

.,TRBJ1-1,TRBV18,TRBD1,CASSPTEPGQGNTEAFF,TGTGCCAGCTCACCAACTGAGCCGGGACAGGGTAACACTGAAGCTTTCTTT
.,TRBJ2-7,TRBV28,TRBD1,CASRSGTGFYEQYF,TGTGCCAGCAGATCCGGGACAGGGTTCTACGAGCAGTACTTC
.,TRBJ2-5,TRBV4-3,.,CASSQVRGGLYQETQYF,TGCGCCAGCAGCCAAGTTCGAGGGGGATTGTACCAAGAGACCCAGTACTTC
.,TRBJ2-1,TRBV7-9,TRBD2,CASSPGELAGHNEQFF,TGTGCCAGCAGCCCAGGGGAACTAGCGGGCCACAATGAGCAGTTCTTC
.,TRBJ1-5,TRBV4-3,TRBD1,CASSQDFMTGGWKPQHF,TGCGCCAGCAGCCAAGATTTTATGACAGGGGGCTGGAAGCCCCAGCATTTT
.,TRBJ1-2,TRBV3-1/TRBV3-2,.,CASSPKARRPNYGYTF,TGTGCCAGCAGCCCCAAAGCTCGCAGGCCTAACTATGGCTACACCTTC
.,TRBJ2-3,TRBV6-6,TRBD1,CASSQRQGSDTQYF,TGTGCCAGCAGTCAGAGACAGGGTTCAGATACGCAGTATTTT
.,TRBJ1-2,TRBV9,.,CASGGSNYGYTF,TGTGCCAGTGGGGGGAGTAACTATGGCTACACCTTC
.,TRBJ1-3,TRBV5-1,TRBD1,CASSRSGGTGASSGNTIYF,TGCGCCAGCAGCCGATCCGGGGGGACAGGGGCCTCCTCTGGAAACACCATATATTTT
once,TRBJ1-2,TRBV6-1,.,CASSEDITTWGRNYGYTF,TGTGCCAGCAGTGAAGACATCACGACATGGGGCAGGAACTATGGCTACACCTTC
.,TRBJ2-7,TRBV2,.,CASSPIYEQYF,TGTGCCAGCAGTCCCATCTACGAGCAGTACTTC
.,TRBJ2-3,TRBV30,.,CAWSVLGESTDTQYF,TGTGCCTGGAGCGTCCTTGGGGAGTCGACAGATACGCAGTATTTT
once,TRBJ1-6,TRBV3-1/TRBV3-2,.,CASSQDREGSPLHF,TGTGCCAGCAGCCAAGACAGGGAAGGTTCACCCCTCCACTTT
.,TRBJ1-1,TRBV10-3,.,CATSLSRDTEAFF,TGTGCCACGTCTCTTAGCAGGGACACTGAAGCTTTCTTT
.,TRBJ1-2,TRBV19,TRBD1,CASTPPGQGPNYGYTF,TGTGCCAGTACCCCGCCTGGACAGGGGCCGAACTATGGCTACACCTTC
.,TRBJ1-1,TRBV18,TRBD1,CASSLLIRDREGTEAFF,TGTGCCAGCTCACTACTTATCCGGGACAGGGAAGGGACTGAAGCTTTCTTT
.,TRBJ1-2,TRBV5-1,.,CASSSNGGTRGGYTF,TGCGCCAGCAGCTCCAACGGGGGAACGAGGGGTGGCTACACCTTC
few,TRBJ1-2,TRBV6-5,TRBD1,CASKLGQGNYGYTF,TGTGCCAGCAAGCTAGGACAGGGAAACTATGGCTACACCTTC
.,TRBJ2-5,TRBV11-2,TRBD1,CASSFRDRPDQETQYF,TGTGCCAGCAGCTTCCGGGACAGGCCCGACCAAGAGACCCAGTACTTC
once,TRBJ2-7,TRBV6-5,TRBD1,CASNSGWDRGYEQYF,TGTGCCAGCAACTCCGGCTGGGACAGGGGTTACGAGCAGTACTTC
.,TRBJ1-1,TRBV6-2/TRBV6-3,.,CASSYKQLNTEAFF,TGTGCCAGCAGTTACAAACAGTTGAACACTGAAGCTTTCTTT
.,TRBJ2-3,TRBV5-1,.,CASSRFEDSRQDTQYF,TGCGCCAGCAGCCGGTTTGAGGATAGCCGCCAAGATACGCAGTATTTT
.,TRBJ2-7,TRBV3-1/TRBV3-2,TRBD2,CASSQDRLAGYEQYF,TGTGCCAGCAGCCAAGATCGGCTAGCGGGATACGAGCAGTACTTC
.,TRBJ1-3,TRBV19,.,CASSTTGGSGNTIYF,TGTGCCAGTAGCACTACGGGGGGTTCCGGAAACACCATATATTTT
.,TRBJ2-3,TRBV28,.,CASSLWTPTDTQYF,TGTGCCAGCAGTTTGTGGACTCCCACAGATACGCAGTATTTT
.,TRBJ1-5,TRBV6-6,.,CASSFPGIGNQPQHF,TGTGCCAGCAGTTTCCCGGGAATCGGCAATCAGCCCCAGCATTTT
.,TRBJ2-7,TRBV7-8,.,CASSLVVANYEQYF,TGTGCCAGCAGCTTAGTGGTAGCTAACTACGAGCAGTACTTC
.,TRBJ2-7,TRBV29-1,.,CSVGHGTAGYEQYF,TGCAGCGTTGGCCACGGGACCGCGGGGTACGAGCAGTACTTC
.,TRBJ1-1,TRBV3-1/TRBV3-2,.,CASSQGQTEAFF,TGTGCCAGCAGCCAAGGCCAGACTGAAGCTTTCTTT